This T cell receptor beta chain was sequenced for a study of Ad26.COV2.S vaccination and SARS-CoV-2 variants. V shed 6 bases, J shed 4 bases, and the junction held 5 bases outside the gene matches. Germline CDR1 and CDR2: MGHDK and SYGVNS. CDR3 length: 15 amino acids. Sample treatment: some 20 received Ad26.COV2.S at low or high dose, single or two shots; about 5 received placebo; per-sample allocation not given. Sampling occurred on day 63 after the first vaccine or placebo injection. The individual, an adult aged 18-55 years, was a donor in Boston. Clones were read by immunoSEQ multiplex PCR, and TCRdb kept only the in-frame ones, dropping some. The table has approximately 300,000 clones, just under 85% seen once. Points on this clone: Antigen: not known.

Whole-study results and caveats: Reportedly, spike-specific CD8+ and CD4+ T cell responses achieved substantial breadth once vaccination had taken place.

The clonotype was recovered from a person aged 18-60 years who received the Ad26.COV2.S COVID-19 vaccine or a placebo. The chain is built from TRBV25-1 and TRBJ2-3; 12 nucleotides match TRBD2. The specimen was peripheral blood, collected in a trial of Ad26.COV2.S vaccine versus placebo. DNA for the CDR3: TGTGCCAGCAGAAACGGACTAGCGGGATCAGATACGCAGTATTTT. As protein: CASRNGLAGSDTQYF.